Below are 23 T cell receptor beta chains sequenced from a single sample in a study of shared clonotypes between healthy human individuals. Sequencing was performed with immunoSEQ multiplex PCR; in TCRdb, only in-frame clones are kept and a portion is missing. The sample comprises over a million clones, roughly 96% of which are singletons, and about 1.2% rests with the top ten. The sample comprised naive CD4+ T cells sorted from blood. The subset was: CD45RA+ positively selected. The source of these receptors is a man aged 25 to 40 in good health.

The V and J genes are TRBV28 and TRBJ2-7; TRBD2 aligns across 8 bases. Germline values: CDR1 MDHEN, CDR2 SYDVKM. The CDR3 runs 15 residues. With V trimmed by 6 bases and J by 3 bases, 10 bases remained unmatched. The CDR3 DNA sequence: TGTGCCAGCAGCCAGAGCGGGAGAGGATTCTACGAGCAGTACTTC. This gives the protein CASSQSGRGFYEQYF. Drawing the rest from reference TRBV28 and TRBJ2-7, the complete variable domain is DVKVTQSSRYLVKRTGEKVFLECVQDMDHENMFWYRQDPGLGLRLIYFSYDVKMKEKGDIPEGYSVSREKKERFSLILESASTNQTSMYLCASSQSGRGFYEQYFGPGTRLTVT.

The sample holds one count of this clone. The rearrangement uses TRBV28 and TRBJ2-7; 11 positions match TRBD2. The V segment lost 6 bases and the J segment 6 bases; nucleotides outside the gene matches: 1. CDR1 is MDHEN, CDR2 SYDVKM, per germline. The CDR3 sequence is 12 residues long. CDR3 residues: CASRLAGGEQYF. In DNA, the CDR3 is TGTGCCAGCAGGCTAGCGGGAGGCGAGCAGTACTTC.

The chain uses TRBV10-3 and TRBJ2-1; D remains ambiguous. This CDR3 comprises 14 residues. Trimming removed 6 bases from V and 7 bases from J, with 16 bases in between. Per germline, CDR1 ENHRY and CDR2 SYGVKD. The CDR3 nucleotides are TGTGCCATCAGCTTAATTGGTCCCGAGAATGAGCAGTTCTTC. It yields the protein CAISLIGPENEQFF.

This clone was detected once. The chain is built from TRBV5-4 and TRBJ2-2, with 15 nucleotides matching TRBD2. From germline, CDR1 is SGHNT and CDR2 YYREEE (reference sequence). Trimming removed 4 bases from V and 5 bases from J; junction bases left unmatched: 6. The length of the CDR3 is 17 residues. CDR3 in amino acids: CASSRTSGRAGTGELFF. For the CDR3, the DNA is TGTGCCAGCAGCCGGACTAGCGGGAGGGCCGGTACCGGGGAGCTGTTTTTT.

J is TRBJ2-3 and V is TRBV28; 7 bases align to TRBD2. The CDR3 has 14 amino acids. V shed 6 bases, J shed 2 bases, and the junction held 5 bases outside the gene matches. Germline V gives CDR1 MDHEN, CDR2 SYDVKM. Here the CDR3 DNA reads TGTGCCAGCAGCTCAGCGGGACTCACAGATACGCAGTATTTT. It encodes CASSSAGLTDTQYF.

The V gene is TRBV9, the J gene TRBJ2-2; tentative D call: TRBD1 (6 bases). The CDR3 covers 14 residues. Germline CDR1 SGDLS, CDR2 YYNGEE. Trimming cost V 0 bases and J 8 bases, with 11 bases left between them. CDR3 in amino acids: CASSVASDSGELFF. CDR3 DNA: TGTGCCAGCAGCGTAGCTTCGGACAGTGGGGAGCTGTTTTTT.

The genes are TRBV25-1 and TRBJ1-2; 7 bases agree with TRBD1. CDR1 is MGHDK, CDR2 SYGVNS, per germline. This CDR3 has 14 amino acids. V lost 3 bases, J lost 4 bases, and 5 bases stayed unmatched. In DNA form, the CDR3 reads TGTGCCAGCAGTGAGTCTGACAGGGCCTATGGCTACACCTTC. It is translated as CASSESDRAYGYTF.

This CDR3 is CASSLAFGAGATGELFF. The DNA for the CDR3 is TGTGCCAGCAGCTTAGCGTTCGGGGCGGGAGCCACCGGGGAGCTGTTTTTT. The genes are TRBV7-9 and TRBJ2-2; 7 nucleotides agree with TRBD2. Per the germline V gene, CDR1 is SEHNR and CDR2 is FQNEAQ (reference sequence). This CDR3 contains 17 residues. With V trimmed by 0 bases and J by 4 bases, 8 bases remained unmatched.

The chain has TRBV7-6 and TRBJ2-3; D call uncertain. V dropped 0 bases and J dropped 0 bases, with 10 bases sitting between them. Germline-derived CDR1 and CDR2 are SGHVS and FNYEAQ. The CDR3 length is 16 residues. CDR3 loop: CASSLARGISTDTQYF. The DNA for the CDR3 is TGTGCCAGCAGCTTAGCGCGTGGCATTAGCACAGATACGCAGTATTTT. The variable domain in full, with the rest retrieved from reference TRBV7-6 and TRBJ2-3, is GAGVSQSPRYKVTKRGQDVALRCDPISGHVSLYWYRQALGQGPEFLTYFNYEAQQDKSGLPNDRFSAERPEGSISTLTIQRTEQRDSAMYRCASSLARGISTDTQYFGPGTRLTVL.

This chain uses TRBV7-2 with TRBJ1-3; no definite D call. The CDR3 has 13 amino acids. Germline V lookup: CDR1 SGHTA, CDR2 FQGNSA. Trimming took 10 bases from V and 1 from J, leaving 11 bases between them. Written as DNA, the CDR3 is TGTGCCACCCGAATGGCTTCTGGAAACACCATATATTTT. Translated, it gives CATRMASGNTIYF. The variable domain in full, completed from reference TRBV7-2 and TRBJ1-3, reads GAGVSQSPSNKVTEKGKDVELRCDPISGHTALYWYRQSLGQGLEFLIYFQGNSAPDKSGLPSDRFSAERTGGSVSTLTIQRTQQEDSAVYLCATRMASGNTIYFGEGSWLTVV.

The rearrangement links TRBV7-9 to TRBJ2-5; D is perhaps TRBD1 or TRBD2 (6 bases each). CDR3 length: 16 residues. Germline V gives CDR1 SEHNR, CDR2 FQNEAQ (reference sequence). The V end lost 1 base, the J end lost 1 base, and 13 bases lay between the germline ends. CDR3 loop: CASSLGPGEVQETQYF. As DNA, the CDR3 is TGTGCCAGCAGCTTAGGCCCAGGGGAGGTCCAAGAGACCCAGTACTTC.

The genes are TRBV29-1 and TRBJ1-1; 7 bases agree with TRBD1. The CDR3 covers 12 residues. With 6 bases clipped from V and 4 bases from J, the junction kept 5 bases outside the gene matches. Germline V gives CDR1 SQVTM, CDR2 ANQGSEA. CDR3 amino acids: CSVVTGVTEAFF. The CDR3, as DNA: TGCAGCGTCGTAACAGGGGTCACTGAAGCTTTCTTT.

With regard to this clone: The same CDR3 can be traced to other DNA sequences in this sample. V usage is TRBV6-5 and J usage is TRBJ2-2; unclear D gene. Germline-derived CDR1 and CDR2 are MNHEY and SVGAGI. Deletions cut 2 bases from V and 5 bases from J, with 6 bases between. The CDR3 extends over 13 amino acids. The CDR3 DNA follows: TGTGCCAGCAGTTACCGAGGTACCGGGGAGCTGTTTTTT. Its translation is CASSYRGTGELFF.

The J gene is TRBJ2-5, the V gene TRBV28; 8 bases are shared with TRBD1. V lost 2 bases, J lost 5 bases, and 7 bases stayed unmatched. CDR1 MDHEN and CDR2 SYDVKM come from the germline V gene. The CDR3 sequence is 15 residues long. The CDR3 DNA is TGTGCCAGCAGTTTAAGGTCAGGGGGCCCTGAGACCCAGTACTTC. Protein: CASSLRSGGPETQYF.

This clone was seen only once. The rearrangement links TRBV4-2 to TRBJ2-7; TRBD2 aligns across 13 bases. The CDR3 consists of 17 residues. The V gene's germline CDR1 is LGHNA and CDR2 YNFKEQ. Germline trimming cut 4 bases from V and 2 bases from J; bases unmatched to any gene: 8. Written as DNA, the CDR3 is TGTGCCAGCAGCCGGAGACTAGCGGGAGGATCTACCTACGAGCAGTACTTC. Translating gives CASSRRLAGGSTYEQYF.

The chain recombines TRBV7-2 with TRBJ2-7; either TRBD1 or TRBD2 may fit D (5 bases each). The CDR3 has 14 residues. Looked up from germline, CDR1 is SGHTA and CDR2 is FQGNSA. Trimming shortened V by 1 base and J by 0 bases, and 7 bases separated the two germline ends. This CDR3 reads CASSLGGASYEQYF. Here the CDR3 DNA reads TGTGCCAGCAGCTTAGGAGGGGCCTCCTACGAGCAGTACTTC.

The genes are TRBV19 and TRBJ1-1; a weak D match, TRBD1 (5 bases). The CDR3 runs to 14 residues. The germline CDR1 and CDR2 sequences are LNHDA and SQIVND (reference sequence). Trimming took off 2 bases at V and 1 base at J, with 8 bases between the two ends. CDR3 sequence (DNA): TGTGCCAGTAGTATAAAGGGGACGAACACTGAAGCTTTCTTT. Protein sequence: CASSIKGTNTEAFF.

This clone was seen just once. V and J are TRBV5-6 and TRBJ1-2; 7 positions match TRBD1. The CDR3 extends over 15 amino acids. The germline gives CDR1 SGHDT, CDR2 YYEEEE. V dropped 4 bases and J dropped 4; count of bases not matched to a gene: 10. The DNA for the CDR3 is TGTGCCAGCAGCGTGGGACAGACGAACATCTATGGCTACACCTTC. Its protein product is CASSVGQTNIYGYTF.

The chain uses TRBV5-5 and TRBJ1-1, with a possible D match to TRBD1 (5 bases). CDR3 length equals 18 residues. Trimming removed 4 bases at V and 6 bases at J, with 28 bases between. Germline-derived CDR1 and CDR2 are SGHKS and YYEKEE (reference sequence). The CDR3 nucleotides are TGTGCCAGCAGCCGTAGGGCCCCGAGCCCGGGGCAACGGGCTGAAGCTTTCTTT. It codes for CASSRRAPSPGQRAEAFF.

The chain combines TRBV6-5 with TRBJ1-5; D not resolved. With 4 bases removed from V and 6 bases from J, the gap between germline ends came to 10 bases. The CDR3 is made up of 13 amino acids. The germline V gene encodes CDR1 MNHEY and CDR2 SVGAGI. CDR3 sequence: CASSSGMGQPQHF. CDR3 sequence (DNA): TGTGCCAGCAGTTCGGGTATGGGTCAGCCCCAGCATTTT.

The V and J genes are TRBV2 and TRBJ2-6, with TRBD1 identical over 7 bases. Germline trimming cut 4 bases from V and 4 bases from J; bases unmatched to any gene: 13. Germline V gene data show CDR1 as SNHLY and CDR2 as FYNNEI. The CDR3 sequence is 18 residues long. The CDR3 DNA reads TGTGCCAGCAGTGTAATAGGCAGGGGGATTGACGGGGCCAACGTCCTGACTTTC. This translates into CASSVIGRGIDGANVLTF.

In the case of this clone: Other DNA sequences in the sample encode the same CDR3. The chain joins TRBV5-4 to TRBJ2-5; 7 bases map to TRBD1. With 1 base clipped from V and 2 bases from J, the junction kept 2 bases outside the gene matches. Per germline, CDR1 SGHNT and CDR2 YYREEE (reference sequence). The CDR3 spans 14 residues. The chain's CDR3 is CASSLRTGQETQYF. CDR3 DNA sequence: TGTGCCAGCAGCTTGAGGACAGGACAAGAGACCCAGTACTTC.

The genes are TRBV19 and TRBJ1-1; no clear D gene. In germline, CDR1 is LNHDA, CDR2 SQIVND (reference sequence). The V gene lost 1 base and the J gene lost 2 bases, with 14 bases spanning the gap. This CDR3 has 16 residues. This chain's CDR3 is CASSIVAAAYNTEAFF. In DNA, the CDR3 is TGTGCCAGTAGTATAGTGGCAGCAGCTTATAACACTGAAGCTTTCTTT.